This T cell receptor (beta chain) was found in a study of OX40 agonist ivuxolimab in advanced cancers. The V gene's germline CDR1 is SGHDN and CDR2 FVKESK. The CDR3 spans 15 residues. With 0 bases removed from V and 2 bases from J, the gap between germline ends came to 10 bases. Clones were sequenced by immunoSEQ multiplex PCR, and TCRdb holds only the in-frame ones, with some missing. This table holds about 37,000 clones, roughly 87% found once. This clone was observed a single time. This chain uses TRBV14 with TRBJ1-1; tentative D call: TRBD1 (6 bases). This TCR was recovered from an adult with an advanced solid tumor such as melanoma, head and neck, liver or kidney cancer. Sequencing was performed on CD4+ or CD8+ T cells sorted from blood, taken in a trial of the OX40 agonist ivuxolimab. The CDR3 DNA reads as TGTGCCAGCAGCCAAGAAGGAGGGGGTAACACTGAAGCTTTCTTT. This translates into CASSQEGGGNTEAFF.